A single sample gave rise to the 3 T cell receptor beta chains below, sequenced in a study of T-cell reconstitution after alpha-beta-depleted transplantation in children. Researchers prepared the TCRbeta library using unique molecular identifiers, the study reports. In TCRdb, the PCR reads were re-called with MiXCR into one record per CDR3 protein. Here the sample spans about 610,000 distinct CDR3 sequences, roughly a tenth being singletons. The sequencing here drew on PBMCs from the stem cell graft donor, taken from the stem cell graft. These receptors originate from a human donor who donated a stem cell graft to a child with acute myeloid leukemia.

This sequence joins TRBV20-1 and TRBJ2-7; 7 bases match TRBD1. This CDR3 comprises 15 residues. Germline V lookup: CDR1 DFQATT, CDR2 SNEGSKA (reference sequence). V lost 3 bases to trimming and J lost 3 bases; unmatched junction nucleotides: 11. The DNA of the CDR3 is TGCAGTGCTAGGAACGACAGGGCCAATCTCTACGAGCAGTACTTC. It yields the protein CSARNDRANLYEQYF.

There are many counts of this clonotype. The chain couples TRBV7-9 to TRBJ1-1; TRBD1 agrees at 8 bases. CDR1 is SEHNR, CDR2 FQNEAQ, per germline (reference sequence). There are 17 residues in the CDR3. V lost 5 bases and J lost 6; bases outside the gene matches: 17. DNA for the CDR3: TGTGCCAGCAGCCTTCGACCCCCAGGGGGCGGTTCGGCTGAAGCTTTCTTT. Residues: CASSLRPPGGGSAEAFF.

Many counts were recorded for this clonotype. The chain recombines TRBV20-1 with TRBJ2-7, with D unclear. Germline V gene lookup returns CDR1 DFQATT and CDR2 SNEGSKA (reference sequence). The V end was cut by 4 bases, the J end by 3 bases, with 10 bases between. The CDR3 is 12 residues long. CDR3 sequence (DNA): TGCAGTGCTATTAAACCCATCTACGAGCAGTACTTC. Translation: CSAIKPIYEQYF.